The 23 T cell receptor beta chains listed next were all sequenced from one sample in a study of post-analysis software for immune sequencing data. Findings and caveats of the study: In patients, TRBV5-6, TRBV5-1 and TRBV20-1 belonged to roughly five TRBV segments found more frequently than in controls.

Which antigens these TCRs recognize remains unknown. Each TCR beta cDNA library carried unique molecular identifiers. TCRdb analysed the PCR reads with MiXCR anew, one entry per CDR3 protein. Of hundreds of thousands of distinct CDR3 sequences detected, approximately 53% appear once; the ten largest clones hold roughly 4.4%. Sequencing was performed on blood. These receptors all stem from a girl aged 5 to 17 with multiple sclerosis.

This clonotype has a handful of counts. The chain combines TRBV10-3 with TRBJ2-7; D is perhaps TRBD1 (6 bases). The length of the CDR3 is 14 residues. Germline loops: CDR1 ENHRY, CDR2 SYGVKD. V was pared by 7 bases and J by 0 bases, with 13 bases between. This CDR3 is CAITRDTNSYEQYF. CDR3 nucleotides: TGTGCCATCACCCGGGACACCAACTCCTACGAGCAGTACTTC.

This clonotype has a single count. The chain couples TRBV2 to TRBJ2-1, with D possibly being TRBD1 (7 bases). Trimming removed 1 base at V and 13 bases at J, with 23 bases between. The CDR3 totals 16 residues. Germline loops: CDR1 SNHLY, CDR2 FYNNEI. The CDR3 DNA reads as TGTGCCAGCAGTGAAGGCGTTAGACAGGGCGGGGAGACCCAGTTCTTC. Protein product: CASSEGVRQGGETQFF. The complete variable domain, with remaining parts taken from reference TRBV2 and TRBJ2-1, reads EPEVTQTPSHQVTQMGQEVILRCVPISNHLYFYWYRQILGQKVEFLVSFYNNEISEKSEIFDDQFSVERPDGSNFTLKIRSTKLEDSAMYFCASSEGVRQGGETQFFGPGTRLTVL.

There are a few counts of this clonotype. The genes are TRBV29-1 and TRBJ2-5, with D possibly being TRBD1 or TRBD2 (5 bases each). The length of the CDR3 is 14 residues. Trimming cost V 6 bases and J 9 bases, with 23 bases left between them. CDR1 and CDR2 (germline): SQVTM, ANQGSEA. CDR3 protein: CSVPLGMRGEAQYF. The DNA of the CDR3 is TGCAGCGTCCCCCTAGGGATGAGGGGCGAGGCCCAGTACTTC.

This clonotype was detected a few times. The chain carries TRBV20-1 and TRBJ2-1; no clear D gene. CDR1 and CDR2 (germline): DFQATT, SNEGSKA (reference sequence). V lost 8 bases to trimming and J lost 2 bases, with 13 bases between them. This CDR3 region has 13 residues. CDR3 sequence: CSSVLPPYNEQFF. CDR3 coding DNA: TGCAGTTCCGTACTTCCCCCCTACAATGAGCAGTTCTTC.

The chain carries TRBV4-1 and TRBJ1-1; D gene unclear. Trimming removed 1 base at V and 8 bases at J, with 14 bases between. The length of the CDR3 is 14 residues. Germline V gives CDR1 MGHRA, CDR2 YSYEKL. The CDR3 loop reads CASSQVPWVAEAFF. As DNA, the CDR3 is TGCGCCAGCAGCCAAGTCCCTTGGGTTGCCGAAGCTTTCTTT.

This clonotype has more than one count but fewer than ten. The chain links TRBV5-1 to TRBJ2-5; tentative D call: TRBD1 (5 bases). The germline CDR1 and CDR2 sequences are SGHRS and YFSETQ. This CDR3 has 14 residues. The V gene lost 2 bases and the J gene lost 11 bases, with 19 bases spanning the gap. The CDR3 DNA reads TGCGCCAGCAGCTTTCGGACAAGCTTCGAAGAGCAGTACTTC. Its protein is CASSFRTSFEEQYF.

This clonotype was detected only once. This chain joins TRBV12-3 or TRBV12-4 and TRBJ2-3; 13 bases agree with TRBD2. V was clipped by 6 bases and J by 2 bases; unmatched bases: 17. CDR3 length: 20 amino acids. The CDR3 loop is CASRALRTSGRRGYTDTQYF. In DNA form, the CDR3 reads TGTGCCAGCAGAGCCTTAAGGACTAGCGGGAGAAGGGGGTACACAGATACGCAGTATTTT.

V gene TRBV27 combines with J gene TRBJ1-5; 7 bases match TRBD1. This CDR3 is built from 16 residues. Germline V gene lookup returns CDR1 MNHEY and CDR2 SMNVEV (reference sequence). With V trimmed by 4 bases and J by 5 bases, 11 bases remained unmatched. The CDR3 region is CASSSVGQVRDQPQHF. CDR3 DNA: TGTGCCAGCAGTTCTGTAGGACAGGTGAGAGATCAGCCCCAGCATTTT.

This clonotype was seen more than once but under ten times. The chain uses TRBV20-1 and TRBJ2-3; a possible D gene is TRBD2 (5 bases). CDR3 length: 14 amino acids. Germline values: CDR1 DFQATT, CDR2 SNEGSKA (reference sequence). V was trimmed by 6 bases and J by 0 bases, leaving 13 bases between them. CDR3 sequence: CSAKVRGSTDTQYF. Here the CDR3 DNA reads TGCAGTGCCAAGGTCCGCGGGAGCACAGATACGCAGTATTTT.

In this sample, this clonotype turned up a few times. V gene TRBV15 combines with J gene TRBJ2-5, with TRBD2 as a possible D gene (6 bases). The CDR3 has 12 amino acids. Trimming left V 9 bases short and J 2 bases short, with 10 bases between. CDR1 is LNHNV, CDR2 YYDKDF, per germline (reference sequence). The CDR3: CATSGGQETQYF. Written as DNA, the CDR3 is TGTGCCACTAGCGGCGGTCAAGAGACCCAGTACTTC.

The chain employs TRBV29-1 and TRBJ2-2; 7 bases are shared with TRBD2. Germline V gene data show CDR1 as SQVTM and CDR2 as ANQGSEA. This CDR3 spans 14 amino acids. V lost 6 bases, J lost 4 bases, and 8 bases stayed unmatched. The CDR3 DNA reads as TGCAGCGTGACCGGGACTACGCGCACCGGGGAGCTGTTTTTT. It translates to CSVTGTTRTGELFF.

The chain has TRBV12-3 or TRBV12-4 and TRBJ2-3; the match to TRBD2 covers 8 bases. The CDR3 contains 16 residues. The ends lost 6 bases at V and 2 bases at J; junction bases unmatched: 10. This CDR3 reads CASSGWAGGITDTQYF. The CDR3 region has the DNA TGTGCCAGCAGCGGCTGGGCGGGGGGAATCACAGATACGCAGTATTTT.

The CDR3 nucleotides read TGTGCCAGCAGCGCCGGGGAGGCTCAGTACTTC. This encodes CASSAGEAQYF. This chain joins TRBV2 and TRBJ2-7; tentative D call: TRBD2 (6 bases). V gave up 6 bases and J gave up 10 bases, with 13 bases separating them. Looked up from germline, CDR1 is SNHLY and CDR2 is FYNNEI. The CDR3 is made up of 11 amino acids. Filled out from reference TRBV2 and TRBJ2-7, the complete variable domain reads EPEVTQTPSHQVTQMGQEVILRCVPISNHLYFYWYRQILGQKVEFLVSFYNNEISEKSEIFDDQFSVERPDGSNFTLKIRSTKLEDSAMYFCASSAGEAQYFGPGTRLTVT.

CDR3 DNA sequence: TGTGCCAGCAGCTTAGCGCGTGGACTAGCGGGAGAGGGGGGTTCCTACAATGAGCAGTTCTTC. Translated: CASSLARGLAGEGGSYNEQFF. The genes are TRBV11-1 and TRBJ2-1; TRBD2 matches at 13 bases. Germline V gene sequence: CDR1 SGHAT, CDR2 FQDESV (reference sequence). The CDR3 totals 21 residues. The V segment lost 0 bases and the J segment 1 base; nucleotides outside the gene matches: 12.

The table lists this clonotype with a count of one. The chain couples TRBV29-1 to TRBJ2-5; the match to TRBD1 covers 11 bases. The DNA end is a closer match to TRBJ2-7, so the J assignment may be wrong. The CDR3 length is 14 residues. Germline loops: CDR1 SQVTM, CDR2 ANQGSEA. DNA for the CDR3: TGCAGCGTTGGATCGGGACAGGGGGCCTACGAGCAGTACTTC. Translating gives CSVGSGQGAYEQYF.

This rearrangement joins TRBV12-3 or TRBV12-4 to TRBJ2-4; TRBD2 agrees at 8 bases. V trimming: 2 bases; J trimming: 6 bases; junction bases outside the gene matches: 12. The CDR3 covers 17 residues. CDR3 nucleotide sequence: TGTGCCAGCAGTTTACAAGGACTAGCCACCGGGGGAAACATTCAGTACTTC. Amino acid sequence: CASSLQGLATGGNIQYF.

The chain employs TRBV12-3 or TRBV12-4 and TRBJ2-1; D remains unclear. Trimming removed 6 bases from V and 7 bases from J, with 10 bases in between. The CDR3 sequence is 12 residues long. The CDR3 is CASSLGFNEQFF. CDR3 coding DNA: TGTGCCAGCAGCTTGGGGTTTAATGAGCAGTTCTTC.

This chain links TRBV11-2 with TRBJ2-7, with 8 nucleotides matching TRBD1. The junction had 12 bases not matched to a gene; V was cut back by 6 bases and J by 2 bases. Germline V gene data show CDR1 as SGHAT and CDR2 as FQNNGV. The CDR3 is made up of 16 amino acids. Written as DNA, the CDR3 is TGTGCCAGCAGGCCGATCAGGACAGGGATCCCCTACGAGCAGTACTTC. Translating it yields CASRPIRTGIPYEQYF.

The chain links TRBV4-2 to TRBJ2-1, with D perhaps given as TRBD1 or TRBD2 (6 bases each). Looked up from germline, CDR1 is LGHNA and CDR2 is YNFKEQ. CDR3 length: 15 residues. V lost 1 base and J 4 bases, leaving 11 bases between the germline ends. CDR3 nucleotides: TGTGCCAGCAGCCAAGGGAGGGACACGTACAATGAGCAGTTCTTC. It is translated as CASSQGRDTYNEQFF.

CDR3 DNA sequence: TGTGCCAGCAGCTCCAGACTGGGAGGAACCTACAATGAGCAGTTCTTC. Protein sequence: CASSSRLGGTYNEQFF. The chain carries TRBV9 and TRBJ2-1; TRBD2 might be the D (6 bases). The germline V gene encodes CDR1 SGDLS and CDR2 YYNGEE. Deletions cut 4 bases from V and 2 bases from J, with 16 bases between. The CDR3 extends over 16 amino acids.

This clonotype was counted only a few times. The CDR3 DNA follows: TGTGCCAGCAGCTCTACAGGGCTAGAGGACTATGGCTACACCTTC. It translates to CASSSTGLEDYGYTF. V and J are TRBV7-9 and TRBJ1-2, with D maybe TRBD1 (6 bases). The CDR3 has 15 residues. Deletions cut 4 bases from V and 3 bases from J, with 15 bases between. Germline values: CDR1 SEHNR, CDR2 FQNEAQ (reference sequence).

V is TRBV5-1 and J is TRBJ2-5; 7 bases match TRBD1. CDR3 length equals 16 residues. Trimming cost V 4 bases and J 0 bases; bases outside gene matches: 9. The germline gives CDR1 SGHRS, CDR2 YFSETQ. CDR3 loop: CASSIAQGLYQETQYF. As DNA, the CDR3 is TGCGCCAGCAGCATTGCACAGGGGTTATACCAAGAGACCCAGTACTTC.

The chain is built from TRBV4-1 and TRBJ2-4; perhaps TRBD2 as D (7 bases). The CDR3 has 17 residues. Germline CDR1 reads MGHRA; CDR2 reads YSYEKL. V shed 0 bases and J shed 8 bases, with 20 bases lying between them. CDR3 DNA sequence: TGCGCCAGCAGCCAAGAGGTTGGGGGGGGGGCCTTGGACATTCAGTACTTC. Translating gives CASSQEVGGGALDIQYF.